One T cell receptor (beta chain) is described in this entry. With 6 bases clipped from V and 0 bases from J, the junction kept 14 bases outside the gene matches. This CDR3 contains 17 residues. Germline loops: CDR1 SQVTM, CDR2 ANQGSEA. Next came a second PCR, run for 7 to 11 cycles, which used a sample-barcoded 5' primer along with a J-beta primer mix. TCRdb reprocessed the 5' RACE reads with MiXCR, giving one entry per CDR3 protein. The sample records about 1 million distinct CDR3 sequences, 40% to 45% being singletons. The data derive from a study of blood T cells in healthy people across ages. This TCR was sampled from an older woman in good health. The J gene is TRBJ1-1, the V gene TRBV29-1; 9 bases are a match to TRBD1. The sequencing input was blood. CDR3 in DNA: TGCAGCGTCCCCCGACCCGGGACAGGGACGATGAACACTGAAGCTTTCTTT. This codes for CSVPRPGTGTMNTEAFF.